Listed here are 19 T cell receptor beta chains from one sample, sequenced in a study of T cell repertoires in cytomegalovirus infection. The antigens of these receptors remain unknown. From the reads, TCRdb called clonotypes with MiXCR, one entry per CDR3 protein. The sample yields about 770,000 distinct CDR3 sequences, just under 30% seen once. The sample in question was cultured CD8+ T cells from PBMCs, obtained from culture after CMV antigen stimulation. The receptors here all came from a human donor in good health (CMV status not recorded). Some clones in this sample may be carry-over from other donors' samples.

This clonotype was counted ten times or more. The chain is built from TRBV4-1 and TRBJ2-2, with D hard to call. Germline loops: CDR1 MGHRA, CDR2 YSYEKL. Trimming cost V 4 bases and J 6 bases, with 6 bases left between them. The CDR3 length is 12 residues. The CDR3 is CASSPEAGELFF. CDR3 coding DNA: TGCGCCAGCAGCCCTGAAGCCGGGGAGCTGTTTTTT.

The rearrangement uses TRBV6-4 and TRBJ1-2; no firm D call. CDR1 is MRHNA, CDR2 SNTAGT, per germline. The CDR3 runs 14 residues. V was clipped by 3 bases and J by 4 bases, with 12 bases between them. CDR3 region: CASSETDGFYGYTF. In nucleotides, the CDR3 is TGTGCCAGCAGTGAAACGGACGGATTCTATGGCTACACCTTC.

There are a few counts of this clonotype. In DNA form, the CDR3 reads TGTGCCAGCAGCAAAAGCGTGGGAGGGGCGAGGACTGAAGCTTTCTTT. This gives the protein CASSKSVGGARTEAFF. The rearrangement links TRBV7-9 to TRBJ1-1; perhaps TRBD1 as D (5 bases). The V end lost 5 bases, the J end lost 5 bases, and 21 bases lay between the germline ends. The CDR3 contains 16 residues. Germline V CDR1 and CDR2: SEHNR, FQNEAQ (reference sequence).

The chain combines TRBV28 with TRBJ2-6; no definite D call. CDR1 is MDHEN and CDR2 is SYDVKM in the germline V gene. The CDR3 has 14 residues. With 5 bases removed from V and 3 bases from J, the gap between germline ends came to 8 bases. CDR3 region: CASSLLRGANVLTF. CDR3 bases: TGTGCCAGCAGTCTCCTCCGTGGGGCCAACGTCCTGACTTTC.

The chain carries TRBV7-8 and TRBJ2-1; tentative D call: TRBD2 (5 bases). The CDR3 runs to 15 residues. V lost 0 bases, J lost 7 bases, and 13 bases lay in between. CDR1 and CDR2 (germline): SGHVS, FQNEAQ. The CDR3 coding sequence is TGTGCCAGCAGCTTAGCAGGTACTAGGCGGAATGAGCAGTTCTTC. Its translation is CASSLAGTRRNEQFF.

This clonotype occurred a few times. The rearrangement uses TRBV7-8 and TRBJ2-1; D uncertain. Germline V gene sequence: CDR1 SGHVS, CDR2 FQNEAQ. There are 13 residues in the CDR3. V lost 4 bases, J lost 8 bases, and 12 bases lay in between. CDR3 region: CASSSLIRDEQFF. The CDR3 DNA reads TGTGCCAGCAGCTCGCTAATAAGGGATGAGCAGTTCTTC.

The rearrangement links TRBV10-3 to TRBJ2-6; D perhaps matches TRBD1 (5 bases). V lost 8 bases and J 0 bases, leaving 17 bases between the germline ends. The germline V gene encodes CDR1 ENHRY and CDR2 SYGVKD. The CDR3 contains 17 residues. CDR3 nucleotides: TGTGCCATCCAGGAGACAGCCTGGAGCTCTGGGGCCAACGTCCTGACTTTC. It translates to CAIQETAWSSGANVLTF.

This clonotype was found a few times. The CDR3, as DNA: TGTGCCAGCAGCCAAGAAAAGCCCCGGCCCCTCCACTTT. This translates into CASSQEKPRPLHF. The chain recombines TRBV4-2 with TRBJ1-6; D ambiguous. Trimming left V 0 bases short and J 13 bases short, with 10 bases between. This CDR3 is 13 amino acids long. Germline lookup yields CDR1 LGHNA and CDR2 YNFKEQ.

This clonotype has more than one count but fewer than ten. The CDR3 is CASSSPTGEVITDTQYF. CDR3 sequence (DNA): TGTGCCAGCAGCTCTCCGACAGGGGAAGTTATCACAGATACGCAGTATTTT. The rearrangement uses TRBV7-8 and TRBJ2-3; 8 nucleotides match TRBD1. This CDR3 spans 17 amino acids. V lost 4 bases, J lost 2 bases, and 11 bases stayed unmatched. Per the germline V gene, CDR1 is SGHVS and CDR2 is FQNEAQ.

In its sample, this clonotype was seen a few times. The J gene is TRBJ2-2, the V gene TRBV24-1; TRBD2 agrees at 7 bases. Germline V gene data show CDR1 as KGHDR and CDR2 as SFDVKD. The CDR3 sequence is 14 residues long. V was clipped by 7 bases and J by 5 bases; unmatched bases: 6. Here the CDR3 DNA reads TGTGCCACCAGACACGGGCGGGGGACCGGGGAGCTGTTTTTT. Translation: CATRHGRGTGELFF.

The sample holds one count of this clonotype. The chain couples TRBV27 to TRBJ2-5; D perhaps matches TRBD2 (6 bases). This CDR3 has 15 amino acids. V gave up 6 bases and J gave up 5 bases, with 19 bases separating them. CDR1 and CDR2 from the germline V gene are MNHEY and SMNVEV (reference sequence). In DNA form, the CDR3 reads TGTGCCAGCAGGGGGGGAAGCTCCACACAGGAGACCCAGTACTTC. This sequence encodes CASRGGSSTQETQYF.

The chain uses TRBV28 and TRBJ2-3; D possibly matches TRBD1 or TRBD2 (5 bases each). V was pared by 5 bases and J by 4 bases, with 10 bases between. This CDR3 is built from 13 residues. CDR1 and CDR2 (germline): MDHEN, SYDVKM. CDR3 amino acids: CASSRLGADTQYF. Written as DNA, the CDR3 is TGTGCCAGCAGTCGACTGGGGGCAGATACGCAGTATTTT. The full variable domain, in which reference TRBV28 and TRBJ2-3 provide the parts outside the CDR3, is DVKVTQSSRYLVKRTGEKVFLECVQDMDHENMFWYRQDPGLGLRLIYFSYDVKMKEKGDIPEGYSVSREKKERFSLILESASTNQTSMYLCASSRLGADTQYFGPGTRLTVL.

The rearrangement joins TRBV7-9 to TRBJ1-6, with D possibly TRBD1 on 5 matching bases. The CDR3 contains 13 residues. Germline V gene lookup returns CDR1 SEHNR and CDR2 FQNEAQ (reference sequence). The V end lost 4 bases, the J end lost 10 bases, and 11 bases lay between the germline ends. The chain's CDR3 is CASSSGGVSPLHF. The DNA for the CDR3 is TGTGCCAGCAGCTCCGGGGGGGTATCACCCCTCCACTTT.

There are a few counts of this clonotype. The CDR3 nucleotides read TGTGCCAGCACCCTTTTTGCGGGGGGGCAGAGCACCGGGGAGCTGTTTTTT. It is translated as CASTLFAGGQSTGELFF. The J gene is TRBJ2-2, the V gene TRBV6-6; 9 bases fit TRBD2. The CDR3 sequence is 17 residues long. Losses at the gene ends were 7 bases for V and 4 bases for J; bases not matched to a gene: 13. Germline CDR1 reads MNHNY; CDR2 reads SVGAGI (reference sequence).

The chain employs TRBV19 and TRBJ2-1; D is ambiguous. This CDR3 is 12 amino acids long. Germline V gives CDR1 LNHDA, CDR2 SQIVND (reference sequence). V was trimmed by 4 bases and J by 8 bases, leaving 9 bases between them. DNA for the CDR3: TGTGCCAGTAGTACTGTACTTGATGAGCAGTTCTTC. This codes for CASSTVLDEQFF.

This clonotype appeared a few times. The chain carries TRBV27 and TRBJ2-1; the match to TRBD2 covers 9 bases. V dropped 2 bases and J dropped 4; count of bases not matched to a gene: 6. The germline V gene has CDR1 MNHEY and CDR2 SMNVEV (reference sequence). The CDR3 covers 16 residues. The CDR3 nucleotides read TGTGCCAGCAGTTTAAAGGGGACTAGCCCATACAATGAGCAGTTCTTC. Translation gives CASSLKGTSPYNEQFF.

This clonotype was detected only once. CDR3 sequence: CASSFQTELYGYTF. CDR3 in DNA: TGTGCCAGCAGCTTTCAGACAGAACTCTATGGCTACACCTTC. V usage is TRBV7-9 and J usage is TRBJ1-2, with a possible D match to TRBD1 (5 bases). The CDR3 has 14 amino acids. The V gene lost 3 bases and the J gene lost 4 bases, with 12 bases spanning the gap. The V gene's germline CDR1 is SEHNR and CDR2 FQNEAQ (reference sequence).

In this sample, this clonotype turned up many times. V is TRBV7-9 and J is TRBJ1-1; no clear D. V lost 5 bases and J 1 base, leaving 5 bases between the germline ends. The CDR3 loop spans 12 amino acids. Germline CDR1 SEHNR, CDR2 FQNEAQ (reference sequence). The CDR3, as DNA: TGTGCCAGCAGCCCCAAGAACACTGAAGCTTTCTTT. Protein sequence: CASSPKNTEAFF.

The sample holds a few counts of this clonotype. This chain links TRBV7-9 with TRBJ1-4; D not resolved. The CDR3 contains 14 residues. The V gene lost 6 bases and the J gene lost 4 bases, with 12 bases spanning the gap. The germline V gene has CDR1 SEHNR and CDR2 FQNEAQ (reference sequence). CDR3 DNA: TGTGCCAGCAGTAGGTCGGGAGGTAATGAAAAACTGTTTTTT. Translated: CASSRSGGNEKLFF.